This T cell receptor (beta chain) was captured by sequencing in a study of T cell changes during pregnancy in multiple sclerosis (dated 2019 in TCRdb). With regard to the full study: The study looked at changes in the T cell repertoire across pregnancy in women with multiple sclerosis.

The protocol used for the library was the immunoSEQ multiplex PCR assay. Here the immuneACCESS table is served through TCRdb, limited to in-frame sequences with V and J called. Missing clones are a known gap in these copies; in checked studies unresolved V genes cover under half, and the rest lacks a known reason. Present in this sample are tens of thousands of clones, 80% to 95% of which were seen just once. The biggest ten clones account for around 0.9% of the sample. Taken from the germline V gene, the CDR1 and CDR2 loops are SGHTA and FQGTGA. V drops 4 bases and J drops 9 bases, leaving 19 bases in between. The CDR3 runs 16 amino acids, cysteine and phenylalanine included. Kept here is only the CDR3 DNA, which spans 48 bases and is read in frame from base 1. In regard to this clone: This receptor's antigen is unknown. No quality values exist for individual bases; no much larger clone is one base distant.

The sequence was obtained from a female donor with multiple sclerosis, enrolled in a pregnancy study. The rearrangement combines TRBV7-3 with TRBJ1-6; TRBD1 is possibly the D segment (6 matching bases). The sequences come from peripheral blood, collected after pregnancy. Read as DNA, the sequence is TGTGCCAGCAGCTCGGGACTAAGGGGGGAGGGTTCACCCCTCCACTTT. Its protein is CASSSGLRGEGSPLHF.